This TCR beta chain was captured in a study of T cell repertoires in cytomegalovirus infection. Whole-study context: Both a matching HLA type and CMV infection were indicated by public TCR beta signatures.

General study findings and limits: The study identified carriers of CMV plus the relevant HLA from cumulative public TCR beta family frequency. HLA-C-restricted CMV clonotypes gave the most frequent clonotype in two of eight donors.

Each CDR3 protein is one row after TCRdb ran MiXCR on the reads. Of roughly 200,000 distinct CDR3 sequences listed, about a sixth are singletons. In this sample, this clonotype turned up a few times. The antigen remains unidentified. V lost 4 bases to trimming and J lost 1 base, with 10 bases between them. The CDR3 length is 14 residues. The V gene's germline CDR1 is SGHAT and CDR2 FQNNGV. The gene calls are TRBV11-2 and TRBJ1-1, with D perhaps matching TRBD1 (5 bases). The sequencing sample was made of CD8+ T cells from PBMCs. This TCR was sampled from a human donor in good health (CMV status not recorded). Some clones in this sample may be carry-over from other donors' samples. The CDR3 DNA is TGTGCCAGCAGCTGGATTGACAGGAACACTGAAGCTTTCTTT. It codes for CASSWIDRNTEAFF.